The present TCR beta chain was sequenced within a study of graft-versus-host responses after intestinal transplantation. Study overall: Isolated intestinal, liver-intestinal, or multivisceral transplants were what recipients had. Tacrolimus plus steroids were given to all recipients for approximately three years, preceded by anti-thymocyte globulin induction. Study-wide findings and caveats: GvH clones surfaced in recipient marrow, some emerging earlier in ileum or blood. Early post-transplant HvG declines were associated with peak circulating GvH clone levels.

This clone has only one observation. No antigen is known for it. Here immunoSEQ multiplex PCR was the method, and the copy in TCRdb shows in-frame clones only, minus some. In the table there are fewer than 120,000 clones, roughly 93% of which are singletons. The CDR3 covers 19 residues. The germline gives CDR1 MDHEN, CDR2 SYDVKM. With V trimmed by 6 bases and J by 5 bases, 19 bases remained unmatched. Source: unstimulated CD8+ T cells sorted from spleen or lymph node cells, taken before intestinal transplant. This TCR derives from a human donor who received an intestinal transplant. The V call is TRBV28, the J call TRBJ2-5, with 12 bases aligning to TRBD2. The CDR3 region is CASSPGLAGLPLPAETQYF. In DNA, the CDR3 is TGTGCCAGCAGCCCGGGACTAGCGGGTCTACCCCTCCCAGCGGAGACCCAGTACTTC.